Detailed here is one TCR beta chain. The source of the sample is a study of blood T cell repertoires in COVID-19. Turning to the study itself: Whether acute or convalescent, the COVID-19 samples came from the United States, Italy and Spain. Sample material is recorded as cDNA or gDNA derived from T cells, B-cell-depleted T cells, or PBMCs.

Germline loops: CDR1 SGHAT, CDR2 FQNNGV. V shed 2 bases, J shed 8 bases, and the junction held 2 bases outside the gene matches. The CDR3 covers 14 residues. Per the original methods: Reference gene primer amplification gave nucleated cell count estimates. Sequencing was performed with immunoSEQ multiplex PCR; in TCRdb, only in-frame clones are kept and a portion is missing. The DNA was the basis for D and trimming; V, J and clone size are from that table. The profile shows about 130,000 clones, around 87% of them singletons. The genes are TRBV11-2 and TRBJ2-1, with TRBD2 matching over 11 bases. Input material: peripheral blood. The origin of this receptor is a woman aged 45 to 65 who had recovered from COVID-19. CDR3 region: CASSLLLAGDEQFF. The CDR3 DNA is TGTGCCAGCAGCTTACTACTAGCGGGAGATGAGCAGTTCTTC.